The sequence of this TCR beta chain was determined in a study of shared clonotypes between healthy human individuals. Turning to the study itself: Contributing individuals were two females and three males aged 18 to 49. Broader study findings: Of the naive CD4 clonotypes, around 4.9% were shared across several donors.

The study enrolled healthy HIV-negative adults without recent acute infections or vaccinations as donors. Trimming stripped 5 bases from V and 7 bases from J, with 19 bases between. The CDR3 is 14 amino acids. CDR1 SGHKS and CDR2 YYEKEE come from the germline V gene (reference sequence). This clone came up once. Its antigen remains unknown. Each subset's genomic DNA was shared equally among a number of immunoSEQ plates. The repertoire was sequenced with immunoSEQ multiplex PCR; TCRdb's copy has only in-frame clones and lacks some. The sample holds about 680,000 clones, roughly 70% seen once. The sample taken for sequencing was memory CD4+ T cells sorted from blood. Subset here: CD45RA-negative fraction. The chain links TRBV5-5 to TRBJ2-7; a weak D match, TRBD1 (6 bases). This clonotype originated in a woman aged 25-40 years in good health. The CDR3 sequence: CASSRQVPLIEQYF. In nucleotides, the CDR3 is TGTGCCAGCAGTCGACAGGTCCCCCTTATTGAGCAGTACTTC.